The 8 T cell receptor beta chains reported below all come from one sample, sequenced in a study of technical replicates of blood from several donors. Profiling relied on immunoSEQ multiplex PCR, and the TCRdb table lists in-frame clones only, not all of them. This table has some 74,000 clones, 95% to 97% appearing once. Specimen: T cells isolated from PBMCs. Source of these receptors: a human donor in good health.

The V call is TRBV5-1, the J call TRBJ1-1; D is perhaps TRBD1 (5 bases). Germline values: CDR1 SGHRS, CDR2 YFSETQ. Trimming shortened V by 1 base and J by 3 bases, and 10 bases separated the two germline ends. The CDR3 spans 14 residues. CDR3 nucleotide sequence: TGCGCCAGCAGCTTGTTCGGGGGTGACACTGAAGCTTTCTTT. As protein: CASSLFGGDTEAFF.

V gene TRBV27 combines with J gene TRBJ1-1; D unresolved. Germline CDR1 MNHEY, CDR2 SMNVEV (reference sequence). The CDR3 runs 13 residues. Trimming cost V 5 bases and J 3 bases, with 10 bases left between them. The CDR3 nucleotides read TGTGCCAGCAGTATCGGAGGTGACACTGAAGCTTTCTTT. Translated, it gives CASSIGGDTEAFF.

V usage is TRBV4-2 and J usage is TRBJ1-4; the D is unclear. Germline V gene sequence: CDR1 LGHNA, CDR2 YNFKEQ. This CDR3 is 16 amino acids long. V was cut by 0 bases and J by 2 bases, with 10 bases left in between. CDR3 in amino acids: CASSQEAVLTNEKLFF. The DNA of the CDR3 is TGTGCCAGCAGCCAAGAAGCCGTTCTGACTAATGAAAAACTGTTTTTT.

V is TRBV5-4 and J is TRBJ2-7; TRBD2 aligns across 8 bases. The J segment lost 3 bases and the V segment lost 1 base, leaving 6 bases of the junction unmatched. CDR3 length: 15 amino acids. Germline loops: CDR1 SGHNT, CDR2 YYREEE (reference sequence). CDR3 protein: CASSLYRTSSYEQYF. CDR3 in DNA: TGTGCCAGCAGCTTGTATAGGACTAGCAGCTACGAGCAGTACTTC. Drawing the rest from reference TRBV5-4 and TRBJ2-7, the complete variable domain is ETGVTQSPTHLIKTRGQQVTLRCSSQSGHNTVSWYQQALGQGPQFIFQYYREEENGRGNFPPRFSGLQFPNYSSELNVNALELDDSALYLCASSLYRTSSYEQYFGPGTRLTVT.

This clone was picked up one time. The V and J genes are TRBV7-2 and TRBJ1-2, with TRBD1 matching over 7 bases. This CDR3 contains 15 residues. The germline V gene encodes CDR1 SGHTA and CDR2 FQGNSA. With 6 bases clipped from V and 8 bases from J, the junction kept 15 bases outside the gene matches. For the CDR3, the DNA is TGTGCCAGCAGTCACAACACAGGGGACCTGCTGGGCTACACCTTC. Encoded protein: CASSHNTGDLLGYTF. The variable domain in full, with the rest retrieved from reference TRBV7-2 and TRBJ1-2, is GAGVSQSPSNKVTEKGKDVELRCDPISGHTALYWYRQSLGQGLEFLIYFQGNSAPDKSGLPSDRFSAERTGGSVSTLTIQRTQQEDSAVYLCASSHNTGDLLGYTFGSGTRLTVV.

J is TRBJ1-3 and V is TRBV29-1; D gene ambiguous. This CDR3 spans 11 amino acids. The germline V and J ends were trimmed by 4 bases and 4 bases, with 5 bases remaining between them. Per germline, CDR1 SQVTM and CDR2 ANQGSEA. The CDR3 coding sequence is TGCAGCGTTGTATCCGGAAACACCATATATTTT. Translation: CSVVSGNTIYF.

The chain links TRBV7-2 to TRBJ2-7; possibly TRBD1 for D (5 bases). V was shortened by 5 bases and J by 6 bases, with 20 bases between the two germline ends. CDR3 length equals 15 residues. The germline gives CDR1 SGHTA, CDR2 FQGNSA. CDR3 in amino acids: CASSAPGISSGEQYF. The CDR3, as DNA: TGTGCCAGCAGCGCCCCAGGGATCAGTTCAGGCGAGCAGTACTTC.

This chain joins TRBV13 and TRBJ1-1; perhaps TRBD1 as D (5 bases). V gave up 1 base and J gave up 1 base, with 7 bases separating them. Germline assignment: CDR1 PRHDT and CDR2 FYEKMQ (reference sequence). The CDR3 is 14 amino acids. CDR3 DNA sequence: TGTGCCAGCAGCTTAGAGGGGTGGAACACTGAAGCTTTCTTT. Translation: CASSLEGWNTEAFF.